This entry lists 28 T cell receptor beta chains sequenced from one sample in a study of CD8+ T cells in alopecia areata. In each case, RNA was isolated and then reverse transcribed into cDNA as the sequencing template. Assay used: immunoSEQ multiplex PCR; TCRdb lists only in-frame clones, some missing. The data show about 140,000 clones, 65% to 90% seen once. Treatment described: oral pan-JAK inhibitor, 5-10 mg twice daily. This sample comprised CD8+ T cells sorted from blood, obtained at week 4, from a patient treated with tofacitinib. Receptors originate from a human donor with alopecia areata.

This clone was counted a few times. The gene calls are TRBV7-9 and TRBJ2-4; a possible D gene is TRBD1 (6 bases). The J call may not be correct, given that the DNA end is closer to TRBJ2-5. Germline CDR1 reads SEHNR; CDR2 reads FQNEAQ (reference sequence). The CDR3 totals 12 residues. CDR3 amino acids: CASSLLGGTQYF. Written as DNA, the CDR3 is TGTGCCAGCAGCTTGCTAGGGGGGACCCAGTACTTC.

The chain uses TRBV13 and TRBJ2-7; D is unresolved. The germline gives CDR1 PRHDT, CDR2 FYEKMQ (reference sequence). The CDR3 loop spans 14 amino acids. V gave up 6 bases and J gave up 4 bases, with 16 bases separating them. CDR3 loop: CASSPTVGLYEQYF. The CDR3 region has the DNA TGTGCCAGCAGTCCGACGGTGGGTCTTTACGAGCAGTACTTC.

The chain carries TRBV15 and TRBJ1-1; D might be TRBD1 (5 bases). The germline CDR1 and CDR2 sequences are LNHNV and YYDKDF (reference sequence). V was shortened by 3 bases and J by 3 bases, with 20 bases between the two germline ends. The CDR3 totals 17 residues. CDR3 residues: CATSSVYSRGEDTEAFF. DNA of the CDR3: TGTGCCACCAGCAGCGTATACAGTCGGGGGGAAGACACTGAAGCTTTCTTT.

In its sample, this clone was seen a few times. Other DNA sequences in this sample translate to the same CDR3. This sequence joins TRBV29-1 and TRBJ2-2, with D uncertain. Trimming pared 4 bases from V and 2 bases from J, leaving 8 bases between. Germline assignment: CDR1 SQVTM and CDR2 ANQGSEA. The CDR3 contains 13 residues. The CDR3 bases are TGCAGCGTTGGTAGCTCAAACACCGGGGAGCTGTTTTTT. It translates to CSVGSSNTGELFF.

This clone was recorded only once. The rearrangement joins TRBV19 to TRBJ1-5; D uncertain. Germline V gene sequence: CDR1 LNHDA, CDR2 SQIVND (reference sequence). Trimming cost V 5 bases and J 0 bases, with 8 bases left between them. This CDR3 comprises 14 residues. CDR3 sequence (DNA): TGTGCCAGTAGTTTGAGTAATAGCAATCAGCCCCAGCATTTT. It encodes CASSLSNSNQPQHF. The whole variable domain, remainder taken from reference TRBV19 and TRBJ1-5, is DGGITQSPKYLFRKEGQNVTLSCEQNLNHDAMYWYRQDPGQGLRLIYYSQIVNDFQKGDIAEGYSVSREKKESFPLTVTSAQKNPTAFYLCASSLSNSNQPQHFGDGTRLSIL.

The CDR3 region has the DNA TGTGCCAGCAGTGACGGACTAGCGGGGTCCGGGGAGCTGTTTTTT. Translated: CASSDGLAGSGELFF. The rearrangement links TRBV2 to TRBJ2-2; 12 nucleotides agree with TRBD2. CDR1 is SNHLY, CDR2 FYNNEI, per germline. The CDR3 loop spans 15 amino acids. The J segment lost 6 bases and the V segment lost 3 bases, leaving 2 bases of the junction unmatched.

The V and J genes are TRBV4-1 and TRBJ2-7, with 8 bases matching TRBD2. V trimming: 1 base; J trimming: 7 bases; junction bases outside the gene matches: 9. The CDR3 consists of 15 residues. CDR1 and CDR2 from the germline V gene are MGHRA and YSYEKL. The CDR3 region has the DNA TGCGCCAGCAGCCAAGCGGGGGGGGCCTCAGGGGAGCAGTACTTC. It encodes CASSQAGGASGEQYF.

The CDR3 protein is CASSPLGGGDIQYF. Here the CDR3 DNA reads TGTGCCAGCAGCCCCTTAGGGGGCGGGGACATTCAGTACTTC. The rearrangement uses TRBV9 and TRBJ2-4, with D possibly being TRBD1 (7 bases). CDR3 size: 14 residues. Germline V gene lookup returns CDR1 SGDLS and CDR2 YYNGEE. With 4 bases removed from V and 8 bases from J, the gap between germline ends came to 16 bases.

The count of this clone is one. The CDR3 loop reads CASSFSGGAGETQYF. The CDR3 bases are TGTGCCAGCAGCTTTAGCGGGGGGGCAGGAGAGACCCAGTACTTC. This chain links TRBV9 with TRBJ2-5, with TRBD2 identical over 11 bases. V gave up 4 bases and J gave up 4 bases; unmatched junction bases: 6. The germline V gene has CDR1 SGDLS and CDR2 YYNGEE. The CDR3 runs 15 residues.

The chain carries TRBV10-2 and TRBJ2-1, with 11 bases fitting TRBD2. The CDR3 covers 15 residues. Germline V lookup: CDR1 WSHSY, CDR2 SAAADI. Trimming took 6 bases from V and 4 from J; bases not matched to a gene: 5. The CDR3 reads CASSLLAGGYNEQFF. CDR3 sequence (DNA): TGCGCCAGCAGCCTCCTAGCGGGGGGTTACAATGAGCAGTTCTTC.

With regard to this clone: In the same sample, other DNA sequences code for this CDR3. V and J are TRBV2 and TRBJ2-7, with no clear D. CDR1 is SNHLY and CDR2 is FYNNEI in the germline V gene. Trimming cost V 4 bases and J 4 bases, with 2 bases left between them. CDR3 size: 10 residues. CDR3 in amino acids: CASSGYEQYF. The CDR3 DNA reads as TGTGCCAGCAGTGGATACGAGCAGTACTTC.

The chain employs TRBV13 and TRBJ2-5, with D possibly TRBD2 on 6 matching bases. CDR1 PRHDT and CDR2 FYEKMQ come from the germline V gene (reference sequence). The CDR3 has 15 amino acids. With 5 bases removed from V and 4 bases from J, the gap between germline ends came to 17 bases. The CDR3 loop is CASSLGGRARETQYF. The CDR3 DNA reads as TGTGCCAGCAGCCTCGGGGGTAGGGCTCGAGAGACCCAGTACTTC.

Concerning this clone itself: This specimen includes other DNA sequences encoding the same CDR3. The chain has TRBV27 and TRBJ2-6; no definite D call. The CDR3 runs 13 residues. Between the trimmed V and J ends, which lost 3 bases and 4 bases, there was a span of 4 bases. From germline, CDR1 is MNHEY and CDR2 SMNVEV (reference sequence). The CDR3 is CASSLSGANVLTF. The DNA of the CDR3 is TGTGCCAGCAGTTTGTCCGGGGCCAACGTCCTGACTTTC.

The chain has TRBV4-1 and TRBJ1-2; D not resolved. Trimming cost V 0 bases and J 10 bases, with 9 bases left between them. The CDR3 covers 12 residues. Germline V lookup: CDR1 MGHRA, CDR2 YSYEKL. The CDR3 reads CASSQDWGSYTF. For the CDR3, the DNA is TGCGCCAGCAGCCAAGATTGGGGTTCCTACACCTTC.

The V gene is TRBV4-1, the J gene TRBJ2-7, with D tentatively TRBD1 or TRBD2 (5 bases each). Germline V lookup: CDR1 MGHRA, CDR2 YSYEKL. Trimming shortened V by 1 base and J by 6 bases, and 13 bases separated the two germline ends. The length of the CDR3 is 14 residues. In DNA form, the CDR3 reads TGCGCCAGCAGCCAAGGGGGGAAGGGAACCGAGCAGTACTTC. Translation: CASSQGGKGTEQYF.

The CDR3 region is CASSQRRDRVIEKLFF. The CDR3 DNA reads as TGCGCCAGCAGCCAAAGAAGGGACAGGGTTATTGAAAAACTGTTTTTT. V is TRBV4-3 and J is TRBJ1-4, with TRBD1 identical over 9 bases. The V segment lost 2 bases and the J segment 7 bases; nucleotides outside the gene matches: 8. CDR1 and CDR2 from the germline V gene are LGHNA and YSLEER. The CDR3 runs 16 residues.

The chain recombines TRBV2 with TRBJ2-7, with D possibly matching TRBD1 (5 bases). CDR3 size: 14 residues. V lost 6 bases and J lost 2, with 14 bases in between. The germline V gene has CDR1 SNHLY and CDR2 FYNNEI. CDR3 amino acids: CASSKQEIPYEQYF. In DNA, the CDR3 is TGTGCCAGCAGCAAACAGGAGATTCCCTACGAGCAGTACTTC. The entire variable domain, with the rest obtained from reference TRBV2 and TRBJ2-7, is as follows: EPEVTQTPSHQVTQMGQEVILRCVPISNHLYFYWYRQILGQKVEFLVSFYNNEISEKSEIFDDQFSVERPDGSNFTLKIRSTKLEDSAMYFCASSKQEIPYEQYFGPGTRLTVT.

The chain recombines TRBV6-1 with TRBJ2-7, with D perhaps TRBD2 (6 bases). This CDR3 is 16 amino acids long. Germline V gene sequence: CDR1 MNHNS, CDR2 SASEGT. Trimming cost V 4 bases and J 1 base, with 17 bases left between them. The DNA of the CDR3 is TGTGCCAGCAGTGCTCGCCGCATAGCGGCTTCCTACGAGCAGTACTTC. Residues: CASSARRIAASYEQYF.

V is TRBV6-6 and J is TRBJ2-1, with a possible D match to TRBD2 (5 bases). The CDR3 is 15 amino acids. The germline CDR1 and CDR2 sequences are MNHNY and SVGAGI (reference sequence). Trimming removed 0 bases from V and 4 bases from J, with 10 bases in between. CDR3 coding DNA: TGTGCCAGCAGTTACTCCTCAAGCGGATACAATGAGCAGTTCTTC. Protein: CASSYSSSGYNEQFF.

This clone appeared once. The same CDR3 also results from other DNA sequences found in this sample. The chain joins TRBV7-9 to TRBJ2-3; TRBD1 agrees at 8 bases. Germline V CDR1 and CDR2: SEHNR, FQNEAQ (reference sequence). The trim removed 4 bases at V and 6 bases at J, leaving 6 bases unmatched. The CDR3 loop spans 14 amino acids. CDR3 loop: CASSSGQGTDTQYF. For the CDR3, the DNA is TGTGCCAGCAGCTCCGGACAGGGTACGGATACGCAGTATTTT.

The V gene is TRBV25-1, the J gene TRBJ2-5; no definite D call. Germline V CDR1 and CDR2: MGHDK, SYGVNS. With 3 bases removed from V and 7 bases from J, the gap between germline ends came to 6 bases. This CDR3 has 11 amino acids. CDR3 DNA sequence: TGTGCCAGCAGTGACGCGTTGACCCAGTACTTC. This encodes CASSDALTQYF.

This chain's CDR3 is CASSQESRNYEQYF. The DNA of the CDR3 is TGTGCCAGCAGCCAAGAGTCGAGGAACTACGAGCAGTACTTC. The J gene is TRBJ2-7, the V gene TRBV4-2, with unresolved D. Looked up from germline, CDR1 is LGHNA and CDR2 is YNFKEQ. The CDR3 spans 14 residues. V lost 0 bases to trimming and J lost 3 bases, with 9 bases between them.

V is TRBV29-1 and J is TRBJ2-3, with 7 bases matching TRBD2. The CDR3 contains 18 residues. V lost 5 bases to trimming and J lost 4 bases; unmatched junction nucleotides: 21. Germline V gene sequence: CDR1 SQVTM, CDR2 ANQGSEA. Here the CDR3 DNA reads TGCAGCGTTCTGGGCCAGCAAGTGGAGCGGGGTGGGGCAGATACGCAGTATTTT. Residues: CSVLGQQVERGGADTQYF.

The chain employs TRBV25-1 and TRBJ2-2, with a tentative D call TRBD1 (6 bases). This CDR3 is 16 amino acids long. Germline values: CDR1 MGHDK, CDR2 SYGVNS. Trimming cost V 1 base and J 4 bases, with 13 bases left between them. The DNA of the CDR3 is TGTGCCAGCAGTGAATCCAAAACAGGGAGCACCGGGGAGCTGTTTTTT. Protein sequence: CASSESKTGSTGELFF.

Remarks on this clone: Other nucleotide sequences from this sample produce the same CDR3. This chain links TRBV6-5 with TRBJ1-1; no clear D. This CDR3 region has 13 residues. V gave up 2 bases and J gave up 1 base, with 5 bases separating them. CDR1 is MNHEY and CDR2 is SVGAGI in the germline V gene. The DNA of the CDR3 is TGTGCCAGCAGTTACGGTCAGAACACTGAAGCTTTCTTT. It translates to CASSYGQNTEAFF.

This chain joins TRBV7-8 and TRBJ2-3; possibly TRBD2 for D (5 bases). Germline CDR1 and CDR2: SGHVS and FQNEAQ. The CDR3 is 12 amino acids. V shed 5 bases and J shed 6 bases, with 9 bases lying between them. CDR3 bases: TGTGCCAGCAGCCGTGGGGAGGATACGCAGTATTTT. It yields the protein CASSRGEDTQYF.

For this clone: Other DNA sequences in this specimen translate into the identical CDR3. The rearrangement uses TRBV7-9 and TRBJ2-7, with D perhaps matching TRBD1 (5 bases). From germline, CDR1 is SEHNR and CDR2 FQNEAQ (reference sequence). Trimming took 3 bases from V and 4 from J, leaving 7 bases between them. The CDR3 totals 12 residues. CDR3 protein: CASSFDSYEQYF. The CDR3 DNA reads as TGTGCCAGCAGCTTTGACAGTTACGAGCAGTACTTC.

The chain has TRBV5-8 and TRBJ1-1; tentatively, D is TRBD1 (5 bases). Germline V lookup: CDR1 SGHTS, CDR2 YDEGEE. The CDR3 is made up of 13 amino acids. Deletions cut 4 bases from V and 5 bases from J, with 12 bases between. The CDR3 DNA reads as TGTGCCAGCAGCATCAGCGGGGGTACTGAAGCTTTCTTT. This translates into CASSISGGTEAFF.